The entry that follows covers one T cell receptor (beta chain) sequence. Its antigen is unidentified. At one end, the junction sequence differs from germline, possibly due to a read error. Germline lookup yields CDR1 SNHLY and CDR2 FYNNEI. The CDR3 runs 16 residues. Three rounds of nested PCR, following a modified ARM-PCR protocol, produced the TCRbeta library. TCRdb ran MiXCR on the multiplex PCR reads and lists one entry per CDR3 protein. Of 60,000 to 95,000 distinct CDR3 sequences in the sample, over 70% are singletons; the top ten hold over 9.5%. The data stem from a study of tumor and adjacent non-tumor tissue in lung cancer. Study-wide findings and caveats: Tumor repertoires had a smaller top 100 clone share than normal lung.

The template was RNA from unsorted bulk tissue. This TCR was sampled from a woman aged 45 to 65 with non-small cell lung cancer. The chain links TRBV2 to TRBJ2-5, with D perhaps matching TRBD2 (6 bases). Sequenced: lung tumor tissue. CDR3 amino acids: CARSDGRLVGEETQYF. The CDR3 DNA sequence: TGTGCCAGGAGTGATGGAAGACTAGTGGGAGAAGAGACCCAGTACTTC.